Listed below are T cell receptor beta chains from one sample, sequenced in a study of blood T cell repertoires in COVID-19. The table came from immunoSEQ multiplex PCR; TCRdb's copy has only in-frame clones and leaves some out. This table has around 150,000 clones, about 85% appearing once. The sequencing input was peripheral blood. These receptors were collected from a man aged 35 to 55 with acute or convalescent COVID-19. Both conserved end residues are part of each CDR3. The D gene is left open where the match is weak.

d_call: TRBD1; j_call: TRBJ1-5; v_call: TRBV6-5; cdr3_nt: TGTGCCAGCAGCTTCGGACAGGGACGAAATCAGCCCCAGCATTTT; cdr3_aa: CASSFGQGRNQPQHF
d_call: TRBD1; j_call: TRBJ2-7; v_call: TRBV30; cdr3_nt: TGTGCCTGGAGTACAGGGGCATCCTACGAGCAGTACTTC; cdr3_aa: CAWSTGASYEQYF
d_call: .; j_call: TRBJ1-1; v_call: TRBV5-5; cdr3_nt: TGTGCCAGCAGCTTGGACGTGACACCCTCCACTGAAGCTTTCTTT; cdr3_aa: CASSLDVTPSTEAFF
d_call: .; j_call: TRBJ1-2; v_call: TRBV5-4; cdr3_nt: TGTGCCAGCAAGGGAGCCACTAACTATGGCTACACCTTC; cdr3_aa: CASKGATNYGYTF
d_call: .; j_call: TRBJ2-5; v_call: TRBV6-6; cdr3_nt: TGTGCCACCTCCGGGAACGCAGAGACCCAGTACTTC; cdr3_aa: CATSGNAETQYF
d_call: TRBD1; j_call: TRBJ1-5; v_call: TRBV6-6; cdr3_nt: TGTGCCAGCAGTTATGGGACAGAGGGGCAGCCCCAGCATTTT; cdr3_aa: CASSYGTEGQPQHF
d_call: TRBD2; j_call: TRBJ2-1; v_call: TRBV28; cdr3_nt: TGTGCCAGCAGCCCTAGCGGGGATCTGAATGAGCAGTTCTTC; cdr3_aa: CASSPSGDLNEQFF
d_call: TRBD1; j_call: TRBJ2-1; v_call: TRBV27; cdr3_nt: TGTGCCAGCAGTCCACTCGGATCCGGGACAGGGTCTGATGAGCAGTTCTTC; cdr3_aa: CASSPLGSGTGSDEQFF
d_call: .; j_call: TRBJ2-6; v_call: TRBV6-2/TRBV6-3; cdr3_nt: TGTGCCAGCAGTTACTCGATCACATACATTTCTGGGGCCAACGTCCTGACTTTC; cdr3_aa: CASSYSITYISGANVLTF
d_call: TRBD1; j_call: TRBJ1-1; v_call: TRBV6-2/TRBV6-3; cdr3_nt: TGTGCCGGCAGTTACGGGACAGAGAACACTGAAGCTTTCTTT; cdr3_aa: CAGSYGTENTEAFF
d_call: .; j_call: TRBJ1-6; v_call: TRBV11-2; cdr3_nt: TGTGCCAGCAGCTTAGTCGGCGGGACGCGGGTTGATAGCTCACCCCTCCACTTT; cdr3_aa: CASSLVGGTRVDSSPLHF